This T cell receptor beta chain was retrieved from a study of OX40 agonist ivuxolimab in advanced cancers. Study-level information: Hepatocellular carcinoma, melanoma, renal cell or head and neck cancer affected the dose-escalation patients. Participants, roughly 80% male, averaged about 56 years of age, ranging from roughly 20 to 85. Partial responses occurred in Three dose-escalation patients, one with hepatocellular carcinoma and two with cutaneous melanoma.

Trimming took 5 bases from V and 0 from J, leaving 10 bases between them. The germline CDR1 and CDR2 sequences are MDHEN and SYDVKM. The CDR3 totals 14 residues. Note on this clone: Antigen specificity is unknown.

Study results and caveats: At 0.1 to 3.0 mg/kg, clonal expansion of CD4+ and CD8+ blood T cells had occurred by week 6.

TCRdb's copy holds only in-frame clones and misses some; the assay was immunoSEQ multiplex PCR. The table lists roughly 150,000 clones, 94% of them singletons. This clonotype was sampled from an adult with an advanced solid tumor such as melanoma, head and neck, liver or kidney cancer. Sequencing used CD4+ or CD8+ T cells sorted from blood, obtained in a trial of the OX40 agonist ivuxolimab. J is TRBJ1-1 and V is TRBV28; weak D call: TRBD1 (5 bases). CDR3: CASSPGWVNTEAFF. The CDR3, as DNA: TGTGCCAGCAGTCCAGGGTGGGTGAACACTGAAGCTTTCTTT.